The rows below give T cell receptor beta chains drawn from one sample of a study of T cells in Graves' hyperthyroidism and ophthalmopathy. TCRdb ran MiXCR on the multiplex PCR reads and lists one entry per CDR3 protein. The data show about 300,000 distinct CDR3 sequences, approximately 19% seen once. Sequenced material: blood. The receptors here all came from a man aged 45 to 65 with Graves' ophthalmopathy. Both conserved end residues are part of each CDR3. D genes are given only for firm matches. Where a row states a size, it is once, few, many or the class of an expanded clone; other rows omit it.

J gene	V gene	D gene	clone size	CDR3 DNA	CDR3 protein
TRBJ1-5	TRBV12-3/TRBV12-4	TRBD1	many	TGTGCCAGCAGTCGGACAGGGGCGTCGTATAGCAATCAGCCCCAGCATTTT	CASSRTGASYSNQPQHF
TRBJ2-7	TRBV11-2	NA	many	TGTGCCAGCAGCTTGAATTTCCGGGCTTCTAACTCCTACGAGCAGTACTTC	CASSLNFRASNSYEQYF
TRBJ2-7	TRBV7-9	NA	many	TGTGCCAGCAGCTCTATCCGGGACGGGAACTACGAGCAGTACTTC	CASSSIRDGNYEQYF
TRBJ2-1	TRBV28	TRBD2	NA	TGTGCCAGCAGCAAAACCGGGACTAACAATGAGCAGTTCTTC	CASSKTGTNNEQFF
TRBJ2-7	TRBV18	NA	many	TGTGCCAGCTCACCAGGTCTGTCCGACGAGCAGTACTTC	CASSPGLSDEQYF
TRBJ2-2	TRBV7-9	NA	NA	TGTGCCAGCAGCGGGTTCACCGGGGGGCTGTTTTTT	CASSGFTGGLFF
TRBJ2-7	TRBV3-1	NA	many	TGTGCCAGCAGCCGGACCCGCTACGAGCAGTACTTC	CASSRTRYEQYF
TRBJ2-7	TRBV4-1	TRBD1	NA	TGCGCCAGCAGCCAAGATCCCGGGACAGGGAGCTCCTACGAGCAGTACTTC	CASSQDPGTGSSYEQYF
TRBJ1-5	TRBV28	NA	once	TGTGCCAGCAGTTTATTTGCCTTCAATCGGCCCCAGCATTTT	CASSLFAFNRPQHF
TRBJ2-5	TRBV19	NA	once	TGTGCCAGTAGTACCGGACTGGGCCAAGAGACCCAGTACTTC	CASSTGLGQETQYF
TRBJ2-2	TRBV12-3/TRBV12-4	NA	NA	TGTGCCAGCAGGGGATCTACCGGGGAGCTGTTTTTT	CASRGSTGELFF
TRBJ1-1	TRBV18	NA	many	TGTGCCAGCTCACCCAATCCGGGAAACACTGAAGCTTTCTTT	CASSPNPGNTEAFF
TRBJ2-2	TRBV28	NA	NA	TGTGCCAGCAGTCGAAATACCGGGTCCAAGTTTTTT	CASSRNTGSKFF
TRBJ2-2	TRBV9	TRBD2	NA	TGTGCCAGCAGTCTAGCGGGGATGAACACCGGGGAGCTGTTTTTT	CASSLAGMNTGELFF
TRBJ1-2	TRBV24-1	NA	NA	TGTGCCACCAGTGATTTGGGCAGAAACTATGGCTACACCTTC	CATSDLGRNYGYTF
TRBJ1-2	TRBV12-3/TRBV12-4	NA	NA	TGTGCCAGCAGTTTAGACAGCTCCCGAACCTCTCACACCTTC	CASSLDSSRTSHTF
TRBJ2-5	TRBV7-9	NA	NA	TGTGCCAGCAGCTCATTAGGGGTGGCCCAGTACTTC	CASSSLGVAQYF
TRBJ2-3	TRBV6-1	TRBD2	few	TGTGCCAGCAGTGAAACACAGGGACTAGCGGGAGCAGATACGCAGTATTTT	CASSETQGLAGADTQYF
TRBJ2-2	TRBV30	NA	few	TGTGCCTGGAGTGTAGACACCGGGGAGCTGTTTTTT	CAWSVDTGELFF
TRBJ1-5	TRBV27	NA	many	TGTGCCAGCAGCCTGAGGGGAGGCAATCAGCCCCAGCATTTT	CASSLRGGNQPQHF
TRBJ2-2	TRBV3-1	NA	NA	TGTGCCAGCAGCCTTTACCCAGGGGCCGGGGAGCTGTTTTTT	CASSLYPGAGELFF
TRBJ2-5	TRBV7-6	TRBD2	few	TGTGCCAGCAGGCCCGGGACTAGCGGGAGCGTAGAGACCCAGTACTTC	CASRPGTSGSVETQYF
TRBJ2-3	TRBV5-1	TRBD2	many	TGCGCCAGCAGCTCCATCACTAGCGCGGGCACAGATACGCAGTATTTT	CASSSITSAGTDTQYF
TRBJ2-1	TRBV19	TRBD2	NA	TGTGCCAGTAGTATTAGCGGGAGGGCCAGTAATGAGCAGTTCTTC	CASSISGRASNEQFF
TRBJ2-3	TRBV7-2	NA	many	TGTGCCAGCAGCCTACCAATCACAGATACGCAGTATTTT	CASSLPITDTQYF
TRBJ2-7	TRBV18	NA	few	TGTGCCAGCTCACGAAGGACAGAAACGGCTGAGCAGTACTTC	CASSRRTETAEQYF
TRBJ2-1	TRBV5-1	TRBD2	NA	TGCGCCAGCATGCGCACCATAGCGGGAGGGCGGAGCTCCTACAATGAGCAGTTCTTC	CASMRTIAGGRSSYNEQFF
TRBJ2-1	TRBV27	TRBD2	NA	TGTGCCAGCACTAGCGGGACGTCTTACAATGAGCAGTTCTTC	CASTSGTSYNEQFF
TRBJ2-7	TRBV5-1	TRBD1	many	TGCGCCAGCAGCTGGGGACAGACAAGCTACGAGCAGTACTTC	CASSWGQTSYEQYF
TRBJ2-5	TRBV9	NA	few	TGTGCCAGCAGCCCCACGGGTCGGACCCAGTACTTC	CASSPTGRTQYF
TRBJ1-6	TRBV10-2	TRBD1	NA	TGCGCCAGCCTCAGGGGGCGAAATTCACCCCTCCACTTT	CASLRGRNSPLHF
TRBJ1-6	TRBV20-1	NA	many	TGCAGTGCAACGGGCGGAGGGGGTGGTTCACCCCTCCACTTT	CSATGGGGGSPLHF
TRBJ2-7	TRBV30	TRBD1	once	TGTGCCTGGAGCGCCGGGACAGGGGGCCACGAGCAGTACTTC	CAWSAGTGGHEQYF
TRBJ2-7	TRBV24-1	NA	NA	TGTGCCACCAGGCCGACAGGCGAGACCTACGAGCAGTACTTC	CATRPTGETYEQYF
TRBJ2-2	TRBV24-1	TRBD1	NA	TGTGCCACCAGTGACCTGGGACAGACGACCGGGGAGCTGTTTTTT	CATSDLGQTTGELFF
TRBJ2-3	TRBV2	NA	few	TGTGCCAGCAGGCGGGTGGGCACAGATACGCAGTATTTT	CASRRVGTDTQYF
TRBJ2-7	TRBV7-6	NA	many	TGTGCCAGCAGCTTAGCGCTGACTAACTACGAGCAGTACTTC	CASSLALTNYEQYF
TRBJ2-5	TRBV11-2	NA	many	TGTGCCAGCAGCTCCTTCAGCAGGACGATAGAGACCCAGTACTTC	CASSSFSRTIETQYF
TRBJ1-5	TRBV20-1	NA	few	TGCAGTGCTAGATCCCCGGGTCAAAATCAGCCCCAGCATTTT	CSARSPGQNQPQHF
TRBJ2-7	TRBV15	NA	few	TGTGCCACCAGCAGGGATGGCAGCTACGAGCAGTACTTC	CATSRDGSYEQYF